One and the same sample provided the 2 T cell receptor beta chains below, sequenced in a study of CD8 T cells in Susac syndrome. Reverse transcription used about 0.45 to 1 ug RNA and random hexamers. TCRdb reprocessed the immunoSEQ multiplex PCR reads with MiXCR, giving one entry per CDR3 protein. The sample yields 90,000 to 150,000 distinct CDR3 sequences, about 90% seen once. Sequences were obtained from CD4+ T cells from PBMCs. The source is a human donor in good health.

This clonotype appeared a single time. The V gene is TRBV5-6, the J gene TRBJ2-3; 7 nucleotides line up with TRBD1. Germline V CDR1 and CDR2: SGHDT, YYEEEE. CDR3 length: 16 amino acids. With V trimmed by 0 bases and J by 8 bases, 12 bases remained unmatched. This chain's CDR3 is CASSLAFWQGEGTQYF. In nucleotides, the CDR3 is TGTGCCAGCAGCTTGGCTTTCTGGCAGGGGGAAGGTACGCAGTATTTT.

J is TRBJ2-4 and V is TRBV7-3; D is unclear. This CDR3 contains 12 residues. Trimming stripped 8 bases from V and 6 bases from J, with 11 bases between. From germline, CDR1 is SGHTA and CDR2 FQGTGA. The CDR3 DNA reads TGTGCCAGCCCTTCCAGTGGAAACATTCAGTACTTC. This codes for CASPSSGNIQYF.